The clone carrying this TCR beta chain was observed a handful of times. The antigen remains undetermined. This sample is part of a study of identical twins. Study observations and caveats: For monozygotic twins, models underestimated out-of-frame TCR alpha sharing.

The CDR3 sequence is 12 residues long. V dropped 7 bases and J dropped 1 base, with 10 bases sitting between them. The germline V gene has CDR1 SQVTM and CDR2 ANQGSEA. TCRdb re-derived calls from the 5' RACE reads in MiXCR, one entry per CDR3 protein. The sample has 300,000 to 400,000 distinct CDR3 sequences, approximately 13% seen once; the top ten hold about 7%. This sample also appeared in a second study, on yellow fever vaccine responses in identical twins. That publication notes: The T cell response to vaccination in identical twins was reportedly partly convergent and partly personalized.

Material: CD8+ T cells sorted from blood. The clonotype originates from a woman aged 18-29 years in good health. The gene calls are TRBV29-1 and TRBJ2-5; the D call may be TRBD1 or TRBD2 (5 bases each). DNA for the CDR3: TGCAGCGCCCCCGGGACCCAAGAGACCCAGTACTTC. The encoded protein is CSAPGTQETQYF.